This passage covers 25 T cell receptor beta chains from one sample sequenced in a study of cytotoxic CD8 clonotypes in ibrutinib-treated CLL. Measured with immunoSEQ multiplex PCR; TCRdb has only the in-frame clones, and not every one. The table includes almost 250,000 clones, roughly 70% detected once. This material consisted of PBMCs, taken after 24 months of ibrutinib treatment. The source of these receptors is a human donor with chronic lymphocytic leukemia.

V is TRBV11-1 and J is TRBJ1-2; 8 positions agree with TRBD1. Germline V gene data show CDR1 as SGHAT and CDR2 as FQDESV (reference sequence). V dropped 5 bases and J dropped 5; count of bases not matched to a gene: 10. The CDR3 is 15 residues long. CDR3 DNA sequence: TGTGCCAGCAGCCTCGTGGGGACAGGACCGTATGGCTACACCTTC. As protein: CASSLVGTGPYGYTF.

The count of this clone is one. The chain links TRBV2 to TRBJ2-2, with 8 bases aligning to TRBD2. The CDR3 totals 12 residues. After removal of 8 bases from V and 7 bases from J, the junction contained 3 bases not matched to a gene. The V gene's germline CDR1 is SNHLY and CDR2 FYNNEI. The CDR3 region is CASEREFGELFF. The CDR3 DNA follows: TGTGCCAGCGAGCGGGAGTTCGGGGAGCTGTTTTTT. The entire variable domain, with the rest obtained from reference TRBV2 and TRBJ2-2, is as follows: EPEVTQTPSHQVTQMGQEVILRCVPISNHLYFYWYRQILGQKVEFLVSFYNNEISEKSEIFDDQFSVERPDGSNFTLKIRSTKLEDSAMYFCASEREFGELFFGEGSRLTVL.

This clone was detected only once. The gene calls are TRBV29-1 and TRBJ1-5; D unresolved. V dropped 4 bases and J dropped 1 base, with 11 bases sitting between them. Germline V gene lookup returns CDR1 SQVTM and CDR2 ANQGSEA. The CDR3 has 14 residues. Here the CDR3 DNA reads TGCAGCGTTGGTAGGTTATTAAGCAATCAGCCCCAGCATTTT. This gives the protein CSVGRLLSNQPQHF.

The rearrangement uses TRBV10-3 and TRBJ1-5; D not certain. Germline V CDR1 and CDR2: ENHRY, SYGVKD. The CDR3 spans 16 residues. With 0 bases removed from V and 1 base from J, the gap between germline ends came to 10 bases. Written as DNA, the CDR3 is TGTGCCATCAGTGAGTCGCTGCAGAGGAGCAATCAGCCCCAGCATTTT. This sequence encodes CAISESLQRSNQPQHF.

The chain uses TRBV6-6 and TRBJ2-1, with 11 bases identical to TRBD2. The CDR3 is made up of 15 amino acids. Germline trimming cut 2 bases from V and 7 bases from J; bases unmatched to any gene: 4. Per the germline V gene, CDR1 is MNHNY and CDR2 is SVGAGI (reference sequence). The CDR3 loop is CASSYTRTSGNEQFF. In DNA, the CDR3 is TGTGCCAGCAGTTACACACGGACTAGCGGGAATGAGCAGTTCTTC.

The chain couples TRBV6-5 to TRBJ2-7; D perhaps matches TRBD1 (5 bases). The CDR3 length is 13 residues. The germline V and J ends were trimmed by 5 bases and 3 bases, with 11 bases remaining between them. Germline V gene data show CDR1 as MNHEY and CDR2 as SVGAGI. In nucleotides, the CDR3 is TGTGCCAGCAGTATATCAGGGATCTACGAGCAGTACTTC. This translates into CASSISGIYEQYF.

There are a few counts of this clone. Other DNA sequences in this sample translate to the same CDR3. The chain couples TRBV7-2 to TRBJ2-1; no firm D call. The germline V gene has CDR1 SGHTA and CDR2 FQGNSA. CDR3 length equals 15 residues. V dropped 0 bases and J dropped 1 base, with 7 bases sitting between them. CDR3: CASSLAGVSYNEQFF. Written as DNA, the CDR3 is TGTGCCAGCAGCTTAGCTGGGGTATCCTACAATGAGCAGTTCTTC.

In this sample, this clone turned up a few times. This rearrangement joins TRBV18 to TRBJ2-7; D unclear. Germline V gene data show CDR1 as KGHSH and CDR2 as LQKENI. V dropped 6 bases and J dropped 5 bases, with 17 bases sitting between them. The CDR3 spans 14 residues. CDR3 sequence (DNA): TGTGCCAGCTCGACCAGGCAGGATATCGACGAGCAGTACTTC. Translated, it gives CASSTRQDIDEQYF.

CDR3 protein: CAWGSGTGALNEKLFF. CDR3 DNA sequence: TGTGCCTGGGGTTCCGGGACAGGGGCGTTAAATGAAAAACTGTTTTTT. The chain combines TRBV30 with TRBJ1-4; 10 positions agree with TRBD1. V trimming: 5 bases; J trimming: 5 bases; junction bases outside the gene matches: 11. This CDR3 spans 16 amino acids. Germline V gene lookup returns CDR1 GTSNPN and CDR2 SVGIG (reference sequence).

The chain couples TRBV6-1 to TRBJ2-5; D is unclear. The CDR3 runs 12 residues. V lost 2 bases to trimming and J lost 4 bases, with 5 bases between them. CDR1 and CDR2 (germline): MNHNS, SASEGT. In DNA form, the CDR3 reads TGTGCCAGCAGTGAAAGGGTAGAGACCCAGTACTTC. Translation gives CASSERVETQYF.

This clone has only a few counts. The sample carries other DNA sequences with the same CDR3. The chain uses TRBV27 and TRBJ2-7; D remains ambiguous. The CDR3 loop spans 11 amino acids. Trimming took 8 bases from V and 3 from J, leaving 8 bases between them. Germline-derived CDR1 and CDR2 are MNHEY and SMNVEV (reference sequence). The DNA for the CDR3 is TGTGCCAGCTCCCCGGGCTACGAGCAGTACTTC. Translated, it gives CASSPGYEQYF.

On this clone itself: Its ends do not fully match the called genes, so a read error is possible. The gene calls are TRBV5-6 and TRBJ1-2; a weak D match, TRBD1 (6 bases). Germline V CDR1 and CDR2: SGHDT, YYEEEE. This CDR3 comprises 13 residues. The CDR3 here is CASILGQNYGYTF. The CDR3 DNA sequence: TGTGCCAGCATCTTGGGACAAAACTATGGCTACACCTTC.

J is TRBJ1-5 and V is TRBV30, with D unresolved. CDR3 length: 16 amino acids. Per the germline V gene, CDR1 is GTSNPN and CDR2 is SVGIG (reference sequence). V was trimmed by 4 bases and J by 4 bases, leaving 20 bases between them. DNA of the CDR3: TGTGCCTGGACCTCCCGGGCCGCAAACAAAAATCAGCCCCAGCATTTT. It encodes CAWTSRAANKNQPQHF.

As to this clone: Other DNA sequences in the same sample also yield this CDR3. The chain has TRBV19 and TRBJ1-5; a possible D gene is TRBD1 (5 bases). The CDR3 consists of 15 residues. Germline assignment: CDR1 LNHDA and CDR2 SQIVND (reference sequence). V lost 3 bases and J lost 2, with 11 bases in between. The CDR3 is CASSIGGAGNQPQHF. The CDR3 DNA sequence: TGTGCCAGTAGTATTGGTGGGGCAGGCAATCAGCCCCAGCATTTT.

The CDR3 here is CASSVSLAGGHEQFF. CDR3 nucleotide sequence: TGTGCCAGCAGCGTCTCACTAGCGGGAGGACATGAGCAGTTCTTC. The chain carries TRBV9 and TRBJ2-1, with 12 positions matching TRBD2. The CDR3 spans 15 residues. J lost 8 bases, V lost 2 bases, and 5 bases had no gene match. Germline CDR1 and CDR2: SGDLS and YYNGEE.

This chain connects TRBV28 to TRBJ2-5; the match to TRBD1 covers 10 bases. V was clipped by 7 bases and J by 1 base; unmatched bases: 9. The V gene's germline CDR1 is MDHEN and CDR2 SYDVKM. The CDR3 runs to 16 residues. CDR3 in DNA: TGTGCCAGCATCGCCGCGCGGACAGGGGGCCAAGAGACCCAGTACTTC. Translated: CASIAARTGGQETQYF.

The chain employs TRBV5-1 and TRBJ2-2; 8 bases map to TRBD2. Trimming at V came to 6 bases and at J to 5 bases, leaving 9 bases not matched to a gene. This CDR3 has 15 residues. Germline V CDR1 and CDR2: SGHRS, YFSETQ. The CDR3 region has the DNA TGCGCCAGCAAACAGGGAGGGACTAGGACCGGGGAGCTGTTTTTT. This codes for CASKQGGTRTGELFF. Combining the CDR3 with reference TRBV5-1 and TRBJ2-2 gives the whole variable domain KAGVTQTPRYLIKTRGQQVTLSCSPISGHRSVSWYQQTPGQGLQFLFEYFSETQRNKGNFPGRFSGRQFSNSRSEMNVSTLELGDSALYLCASKQGGTRTGELFFGEGSRLTVL.

The chain uses TRBV10-3 and TRBJ1-2; D unclear. V gave up 2 bases and J gave up 4 bases, with 11 bases separating them. Germline V gene data show CDR1 as ENHRY and CDR2 as SYGVKD. The CDR3 has 14 amino acids. In DNA form, the CDR3 reads TGTGCCATCAGTGAGACGTCCAGGCCCTATGGCTACACCTTC. As protein: CAISETSRPYGYTF.

This clone was seen a handful of times. The chain links TRBV7-2 to TRBJ2-3, with 13 bases that match TRBD2. CDR1 SGHTA and CDR2 FQGNSA come from the germline V gene. The CDR3 runs 15 residues. J was trimmed by 6 bases and V by 4 bases; bases with no gene match: 4. The CDR3 sequence: CASSWGLAGLDTQYF. DNA of the CDR3: TGTGCCAGCAGCTGGGGACTAGCGGGACTTGATACGCAGTATTTT.

CDR3 in DNA: TGCAGCGTTGTGTTCGGATCTGGGGCGGTAAATCAGCCCCAGCATTTT. The encoded protein is CSVVFGSGAVNQPQHF. V and J are TRBV29-1 and TRBJ1-5, with D perhaps TRBD1 (5 bases). V lost 4 bases, J lost 4 bases, and 20 bases lay in between. Germline CDR1 is SQVTM and CDR2 is ANQGSEA. The CDR3 length is 16 residues.

The rearrangement uses TRBV19 and TRBJ2-3; 7 nucleotides align to TRBD2. CDR1 is LNHDA, CDR2 SQIVND, per germline (reference sequence). The V segment lost 5 bases and the J segment 2 bases; nucleotides outside the gene matches: 10. The CDR3 has 16 amino acids. CDR3: CASSVAPSGDTDTQYF. The CDR3, as DNA: TGTGCCAGTAGTGTGGCCCCAAGCGGGGACACAGATACGCAGTATTTT.

This chain joins TRBV7-8 and TRBJ2-1; 15 bases are shared with TRBD2. The CDR3 is 17 amino acids. J gave up 5 bases and V 4 bases, and 6 bases lay outside the gene matches. The germline V gene encodes CDR1 SGHVS and CDR2 FQNEAQ. CDR3 nucleotides: TGTGCCAGCAGCTCCTGGACTAGCGGGAGGGCCGACAATGAGCAGTTCTTC. This gives the protein CASSSWTSGRADNEQFF.

The chain links TRBV9 to TRBJ2-3; 9 bases are shared with TRBD2. V was pared by 2 bases and J by 2 bases, with 6 bases of the junction left unmatched. Germline CDR1 reads SGDLS; CDR2 reads YYNGEE. The CDR3 loop spans 16 amino acids. CDR3 sequence reads: CASSVRSGSPTDTQYF. CDR3 sequence (DNA): TGTGCCAGCAGCGTCCGTAGCGGGAGCCCCACAGATACGCAGTATTTT. The full variable domain, rest sourced from reference TRBV9 and TRBJ2-3, is DSGVTQTPKHLITATGQRVTLRCSPRSGDLSVYWYQQSLDQGLQFLIQYYNGEERAKGNILERFSAQQFPDLHSELNLSSLELGDSALYFCASSVRSGSPTDTQYFGPGTRLTVL.

Of note for this clone: The junction shows a germline mismatch at one end, possibly a read error. The chain employs TRBV7-7 and TRBJ2-3; D might be TRBD1 (6 bases). CDR1 is SSHAT and CDR2 is FNYEAQ in the germline V gene (reference sequence). CDR3 length: 16 residues. This CDR3 reads CASSLGRDTLTDTQYF. The CDR3 coding sequence is TGTGCTAGCAGCTTAGGCAGGGACACCCTTACAGATACGCAGTATTTT.

This clone was detected once. V and J are TRBV28 and TRBJ1-5; D uncertain. Trimming shortened V by 6 bases and J by 6 bases, and 18 bases separated the two germline ends. Germline V gives CDR1 MDHEN, CDR2 SYDVKM. The CDR3 has 15 residues. The CDR3 region has the DNA TGTGCCAGCAGCCGGGGTCGAAAAGGGAGTCAGCCCCAGCATTTT. It codes for CASSRGRKGSQPQHF.